Included here is one TCR beta chain sequence, with context. Germline V gene lookup returns CDR1 MNHGY and CDR2 SVAAGI. V lost 0 bases to trimming and J lost 8 bases, with 13 bases between them. There are 14 residues in the CDR3. These data belong to a study of blood T cell repertoires in COVID-19. The repertoire was sequenced with immunoSEQ multiplex PCR; TCRdb's copy has only in-frame clones and lacks some. The table shows over 400,000 clones, with roughly nine tenths occurring only once. The TCR comes from a woman between 45 and 60 years old with COVID-19, enrolled during active disease. The chain is built from TRBV6-9 and TRBJ1-1, with no clear D. Sequencing was done on a sample of peripheral blood. CDR3 amino acids: CASSYSVPSKEAFF. CDR3 in DNA: TGTGCCAGCAGTTATTCAGTCCCATCTAAGGAAGCTTTCTTT.